Presented here are 9 T cell receptor beta chains from one specimen sequenced in a study of blood T cell repertoires in COVID-19. TCRdb's table, derived via immunoSEQ multiplex PCR, lists solely in-frame clones and lacks some. The data hold 490,000 or so clones, with more than 85% observed a single time. Sequenced: PBMCs or T cells enriched from blood (not recorded which). The origin of the receptors is an older woman who had recovered from COVID-19.

This chain joins TRBV5-1 and TRBJ2-3; D is perhaps TRBD1 (6 bases). The V gene's germline CDR1 is SGHRS and CDR2 YFSETQ. Trimming stripped 0 bases from V and 5 bases from J, with 10 bases between. CDR3 size: 14 residues. The CDR3 reads CASSLGHREDTQYF. CDR3 nucleotides: TGCGCCAGCAGCTTGGGCCACAGGGAAGATACGCAGTATTTT.

The chain recombines TRBV6-5 with TRBJ2-1; 9 nucleotides align to TRBD1. The ends lost 8 bases at V and 6 bases at J; junction bases unmatched: 8. This CDR3 has 14 amino acids. Germline CDR1 and CDR2: MNHEY and SVGAGI. In DNA form, the CDR3 reads TGTGCCAGCTTCACAGGGGGCTTGGGCAATGAGCAGTTCTTC. Its protein is CASFTGGLGNEQFF.

This clone was seen a single time. The gene calls are TRBV19 and TRBJ2-1; 9 bases line up with TRBD2. Trimming cost V 5 bases and J 2 bases; bases outside gene matches: 19. The CDR3 is made up of 20 amino acids. From germline, CDR1 is LNHDA and CDR2 SQIVND (reference sequence). The CDR3 DNA is TGTGCCAGTAGTCCCTGGGGGGGGACTAGCCTTTACGGCCCCTACAATGAGCAGTTCTTC. It specifies CASSPWGGTSLYGPYNEQFF.

This sequence joins TRBV2 and TRBJ1-4; D unresolved. The ends were cut back, 11 bases at V and 0 bases at J, with 13 bases in the middle. The CDR3 length is 14 residues. Germline V gene sequence: CDR1 SNHLY, CDR2 FYNNEI. CDR3 sequence: CAGRWEPTNEKLFF. The CDR3 DNA sequence: TGTGCCGGGAGGTGGGAGCCAACTAATGAAAAACTGTTTTTT. The full variable domain, with the rest looked up from reference TRBV2 and TRBJ1-4, is EPEVTQTPSHQVTQMGQEVILRCVPISNHLYFYWYRQILGQKVEFLVSFYNNEISEKSEIFDDQFSVERPDGSNFTLKIRSTKLEDSAMYFCAGRWEPTNEKLFFGSGTQLSVL.

CDR3 in DNA: TGCGCCAGCAGCCCCAGGGACAGAACTAATGAAAAACTGTTTTTT. Translated, it gives CASSPRDRTNEKLFF. J is TRBJ1-4 and V is TRBV5-1, with TRBD1 identical over 7 bases. The CDR3 has 15 amino acids. V lost 4 bases, J lost 1 base, and 4 bases stayed unmatched. Germline CDR1 SGHRS, CDR2 YFSETQ.

The chain is built from TRBV4-1 and TRBJ2-3; D may be TRBD2 (6 bases). V dropped 1 base and J dropped 0 bases, with 14 bases sitting between them. CDR1 and CDR2 from the germline V gene are MGHRA and YSYEKL. CDR3 size: 17 residues. The CDR3 sequence is CASSQGGGARSTDTQYF. The CDR3 DNA reads TGCGCCAGCAGCCAAGGGGGCGGGGCGCGAAGCACAGATACGCAGTATTTT.

V gene TRBV2 combines with J gene TRBJ2-7, with D tentatively TRBD1 (6 bases). The CDR3 has 13 amino acids. Trimming pared 3 bases from V and 5 bases from J, leaving 11 bases between. Germline V gene data show CDR1 as SNHLY and CDR2 as FYNNEI. The CDR3 sequence: CASSEVQGHEQYV. The CDR3 DNA is TGTGCCAGCAGTGAGGTTCAGGGGCACGAGCAGTACGTC.

The rearrangement links TRBV30 to TRBJ1-5, with D perhaps matching TRBD1 (5 bases). Per the germline V gene, CDR1 is GTSNPN and CDR2 is SVGIG (reference sequence). CDR3 size: 13 residues. V was clipped by 0 bases and J by 6 bases, with 9 bases between them. The chain's CDR3 is CAWSVKGLQPQHF. CDR3 DNA sequence: TGTGCCTGGAGTGTTAAGGGGCTTCAGCCCCAGCATTTT.

Regarding this clone: One end of the junction is discordant with germline, which a read error may explain. V gene TRBV7-7 combines with J gene TRBJ2-1, with D possibly matching TRBD2 (5 bases). The CDR3 runs to 15 residues. The germline V gene has CDR1 SSHAT and CDR2 FNYEAQ (reference sequence). CDR3: CASSLEVGTYNEQFF. The CDR3 DNA reads TGTGCTAGCAGCTTAGAGGTCGGGACCTACAATGAGCAGTTCTTC.